The 28 T cell receptor beta chains given below trace back to one sample, sequenced in a study of long-term antiretroviral therapy in people with HIV. The authors ran the immunoSEQ assay, v3.0, at survey level. This table comes from immunoSEQ multiplex PCR, and its TCRdb copy is limited to in-frame clones, with some not included. In the table there are about 17,000 clones, 70% to 90% of which are singletons. The sample in question was unsorted PBMCs, obtained 6.9 years after starting antiretroviral therapy. All receptors derive from a man aged 50-59 years with HIV.

The CDR3 DNA is TGTGCCAGCAGCTCGCCTACCCCCTACGAGCAGTACTTC. Translation: CASSSPTPYEQYF. This chain joins TRBV7-9 and TRBJ2-7; D is ambiguous. The ends were cut back, 4 bases at V and 2 bases at J, with 9 bases in the middle. The CDR3 sequence is 13 residues long. CDR1 is SEHNR, CDR2 FQNEAQ, per germline (reference sequence).

This chain joins TRBV10-3 and TRBJ2-1; D perhaps matches TRBD1 (6 bases). Germline V CDR1 and CDR2: ENHRY, SYGVKD. The V end was cut by 4 bases, the J end by 7 bases, with 8 bases between. The CDR3 consists of 12 residues. CDR3 nucleotides: TGTGCCATCAGTGTAGACAGGAATGAGCAGTTCTTC. It specifies CAISVDRNEQFF.

The rearrangement joins TRBV7-3 to TRBJ2-3; no reliable D call. The CDR3 loop spans 15 amino acids. Trimming cost V 2 bases and J 2 bases, with 11 bases left between them. Germline-derived CDR1 and CDR2 are SGHTA and FQGTGA. The CDR3 nucleotides read TGTGCCAGCAGCTTAGGAGCCAGGCACACAGATACGCAGTATTTT. Amino acids: CASSLGARHTDTQYF.

For the CDR3, the DNA is TGTGCCAGCAGCCCCGTGGGGAGCTTCTACGAGCAGTACTTC. Its translation is CASSPVGSFYEQYF. This chain links TRBV2 with TRBJ2-7, with a possible D match to TRBD2 (5 bases). V lost 6 bases and J 3 bases, leaving 15 bases between the germline ends. Germline-derived CDR1 and CDR2 are SNHLY and FYNNEI. This CDR3 comprises 14 residues.

The chain joins TRBV5-6 to TRBJ1-5; D remains ambiguous. The CDR3 is made up of 16 amino acids. With 0 bases removed from V and 2 bases from J, the gap between germline ends came to 12 bases. CDR1 and CDR2 from the germline V gene are SGHDT and YYEEEE. For the CDR3, the DNA is TGTGCCAGCAGCTTGGCCGAAGGGCTGGGCAATCAGCCCCAGCATTTT. It specifies CASSLAEGLGNQPQHF.

This chain uses TRBV7-3 with TRBJ1-5, with TRBD1 as a possible D gene (6 bases). CDR3 size: 14 residues. CDR1 is SGHTA and CDR2 is FQGTGA in the germline V gene. V shed 4 bases and J shed 1 base, with 8 bases lying between them. The CDR3 reads CASSYGQSNQPQHF. In DNA, the CDR3 is TGTGCCAGCAGCTACGGACAGAGCAATCAGCCCCAGCATTTT.

This clone is medium-sized in the sample. This CDR3 is also generated by other DNA sequences in the sample. The genes are TRBV4-3 and TRBJ2-3, with D unclear. V gave up 0 bases and J gave up 0 bases, with 4 bases separating them. The germline CDR1 and CDR2 sequences are LGHNA and YSLEER. CDR3 length: 14 residues. CDR3 loop: CASSQDRSTDTQYF. In nucleotides, the CDR3 is TGCGCCAGCAGCCAAGATCGGAGCACAGATACGCAGTATTTT.

This chain links TRBV28 with TRBJ2-3, with 13 bases that match TRBD2. The CDR3 has 16 residues. Germline CDR1 and CDR2: MDHEN and SYDVKM. Trimming cost V 5 bases and J 6 bases; bases outside gene matches: 8. DNA for the CDR3: TGTGCCAGCAGTCCAAGGACTAGCGGGAGATCGGATACGCAGTATTTT. Translating gives CASSPRTSGRSDTQYF.

The V and J genes are TRBV6-5 and TRBJ1-5; D remains ambiguous. The CDR3 is 15 amino acids. Germline V gives CDR1 MNHEY, CDR2 SVGAGI. The V end lost 4 bases, the J end lost 0 bases, and 10 bases lay between the germline ends. CDR3 coding DNA: TGTGCCAGCAGTTGGACGGTGAATAGCAATCAGCCCCAGCATTTT. Amino acid sequence: CASSWTVNSNQPQHF.

The CDR3 loop reads CASNPNTGAGYGYTF. In nucleotides, the CDR3 is TGCGCCAGCAACCCAAATACCGGGGCCGGCTATGGCTACACCTTC. The chain carries TRBV5-1 and TRBJ1-2, with D maybe TRBD1 (5 bases). The CDR3 loop spans 15 amino acids. Germline V CDR1 and CDR2: SGHRS, YFSETQ. Trimming cost V 6 bases and J 4 bases, with 19 bases left between them.

V and J are TRBV5-1 and TRBJ2-3; 9 bases agree with TRBD1. Germline values: CDR1 SGHRS, CDR2 YFSETQ. The CDR3 length is 14 residues. V gave up 4 bases and J gave up 3 bases; unmatched junction bases: 3. CDR3 nucleotides: TGCGCCAGCAGCCTGGGGACAGGGACAGATACGCAGTATTTT. Protein product: CASSLGTGTDTQYF.

This clone is a singleton in its sample. The chain links TRBV19 to TRBJ2-1; tentatively, D is TRBD1 (6 bases). The CDR3 sequence is 15 residues long. Germline CDR1 reads LNHDA; CDR2 reads SQIVND (reference sequence). V was cut by 5 bases and J by 4 bases, with 15 bases left in between. The CDR3 protein is CASSVPPGAYNEQFF. As DNA, the CDR3 is TGTGCCAGTAGTGTGCCCCCAGGGGCGTACAATGAGCAGTTCTTC. Variable domain in full (rest from reference TRBV19 and TRBJ2-1): DGGITQSPKYLFRKEGQNVTLSCEQNLNHDAMYWYRQDPGQGLRLIYYSQIVNDFQKGDIAEGYSVSREKKESFPLTVTSAQKNPTAFYLCASSVPPGAYNEQFFGPGTRLTVL.

This sequence joins TRBV7-9 and TRBJ1-1; no clear D gene. The germline gives CDR1 SEHNR, CDR2 FQNEAQ (reference sequence). There are 12 residues in the CDR3. V was shortened by 6 bases and J by 6 bases, with 11 bases between the two germline ends. CDR3 region: CASRQDTPEAFF. CDR3 DNA: TGTGCCAGCAGACAAGACACCCCTGAAGCTTTCTTT.

The chain is built from TRBV7-9 and TRBJ1-5; weak D call: TRBD1 (6 bases). The V gene lost 1 base and the J gene lost 11 bases, with 21 bases spanning the gap. Germline CDR1 is SEHNR and CDR2 is FQNEAQ (reference sequence). The CDR3 spans 16 residues. CDR3 in amino acids: CASSLVATGLRGAQHF. The CDR3 nucleotides read TGTGCCAGCAGCTTAGTAGCGACAGGCCTCCGGGGGGCCCAGCATTTT. The full variable domain, rest sourced from reference TRBV7-9 and TRBJ1-5, is DTGVSQNPRHKITKRGQNVTFRCDPISEHNRLYWYRQTLGQGPEFLTYFQNEAQLEKSRLLSDRFSAERPKGSFSTLEIQRTEQGDSAMYLCASSLVATGLRGAQHFGDGTRLSIL.

The J gene is TRBJ2-1, the V gene TRBV2, with D hard to call. Trimming pared 9 bases from V and 5 bases from J, leaving 20 bases between. The CDR3 extends over 15 amino acids. The germline V gene encodes CDR1 SNHLY and CDR2 FYNNEI. CDR3 bases: TGTGCCAGGAACCTACTGCATTTGGCGGACAATGAGCAGTTCTTC. It is translated as CARNLLHLADNEQFF.

The V and J genes are TRBV5-1 and TRBJ1-2; 8 bases are a match to TRBD1. J gave up 5 bases and V 4 bases, and 13 bases lay outside the gene matches. The length of the CDR3 is 16 residues. CDR1 is SGHRS, CDR2 YFSETQ, per germline. The CDR3 DNA reads TGCGCCAGCAGCCTAACCCTGGACAGGGTAAGGTATGGCTACACCTTC. It encodes CASSLTLDRVRYGYTF. The entire variable domain, with the rest obtained from reference TRBV5-1 and TRBJ1-2, is as follows: KAGVTQTPRYLIKTRGQQVTLSCSPISGHRSVSWYQQTPGQGLQFLFEYFSETQRNKGNFPGRFSGRQFSNSRSEMNVSTLELGDSALYLCASSLTLDRVRYGYTFGSGTRLTVV.

V is TRBV19 and J is TRBJ2-3; D not certain. The V gene's germline CDR1 is LNHDA and CDR2 SQIVND (reference sequence). The length of the CDR3 is 12 residues. Trimming took off 1 base at V and 3 bases at J, with 2 bases between the two ends. CDR3 in DNA: TGTGCCAGTAGTATAGGGACAGATACGCAGTATTTT. Encoded protein: CASSIGTDTQYF.

The V call is TRBV5-4, the J call TRBJ1-2; D is unresolved. The CDR3 has 13 residues. Germline CDR1 reads SGHNT; CDR2 reads YYREEE (reference sequence). Trimming took off 0 bases at V and 3 bases at J, with 6 bases between the two ends. CDR3 loop: CASSLADYYGYTF. In DNA, the CDR3 is TGTGCCAGCAGCTTGGCGGATTACTATGGCTACACCTTC.

The rearrangement joins TRBV4-1 to TRBJ2-1; D not resolved. There are 16 residues in the CDR3. The V gene lost 2 bases and the J gene lost 0 bases, with 11 bases spanning the gap. The germline CDR1 and CDR2 sequences are MGHRA and YSYEKL. CDR3 bases: TGCGCCAGCAGCCAACCCCCATCTAACTCCTACAATGAGCAGTTCTTC. Protein product: CASSQPPSNSYNEQFF.

The count of this clone is one. The chain has TRBV7-2 and TRBJ2-7; TRBD1 agrees at 7 bases. The V segment lost 1 base and the J segment 3 bases; nucleotides outside the gene matches: 6. Looked up from germline, CDR1 is SGHTA and CDR2 is FQGNSA. CDR3 length: 15 residues. The CDR3 here is CASSLVGRGFYEQYF. The CDR3 coding sequence is TGTGCCAGCAGCTTAGTGGGCAGGGGGTTCTACGAGCAGTACTTC.

The V call is TRBV4-2, the J call TRBJ2-7; D possibly corresponds to TRBD2 (6 bases). Germline V gives CDR1 LGHNA, CDR2 YNFKEQ. V was cut by 1 base and J by 6 bases, with 16 bases left in between. The CDR3 runs to 15 residues. The CDR3 reads CASSQVRGSGGEQYF. In DNA form, the CDR3 reads TGTGCCAGCAGCCAAGTCCGGGGGAGCGGAGGCGAGCAGTACTTC.

This chain uses TRBV9 with TRBJ2-7, with TRBD1 matching over 11 bases. Looked up from germline, CDR1 is SGDLS and CDR2 is YYNGEE. The CDR3 is 13 residues long. V dropped 5 bases and J dropped 2; count of bases not matched to a gene: 0. CDR3 sequence (DNA): TGTGCCAGCAGGGGACAGGGGGCCTACGAGCAGTACTTC. This sequence encodes CASRGQGAYEQYF.

The rearrangement joins TRBV7-9 to TRBJ2-3, with D possibly TRBD2 on 8 matching bases. Germline V gene lookup returns CDR1 SEHNR and CDR2 FQNEAQ (reference sequence). This CDR3 is 19 amino acids long. Trimming stripped 8 bases from V and 0 bases from J, with 27 bases between. The CDR3 reads CASSASPTSEGASTDTQYF. In DNA, the CDR3 is TGTGCCAGCTCCGCTTCTCCGACTAGCGAGGGGGCTAGCACAGATACGCAGTATTTT.

This clone has just a few counts. The chain joins TRBV6-5 to TRBJ2-5, with a weak D call TRBD1 (6 bases). The V and J ends lost 5 bases and 4 bases respectively, with 8 bases between them. Germline CDR1 is MNHEY and CDR2 is SVGAGI. CDR3 length: 12 amino acids. As DNA, the CDR3 is TGTGCCAGCAGTCCAGGGGTAGAGACCCAGTACTTC. The encoded protein is CASSPGVETQYF.

The rearrangement joins TRBV28 to TRBJ1-2, with 7 positions matching TRBD1. The CDR3 loop spans 17 amino acids. The ends lost 5 bases at V and 4 bases at J; junction bases unmatched: 16. CDR1 and CDR2 from the germline V gene are MDHEN and SYDVKM. In DNA, the CDR3 is TGTGCCAGCAGTGAGACAGGGTGGGGTGATGCCGGCTATGGCTACACCTTC. This sequence encodes CASSETGWGDAGYGYTF.

The chain is built from TRBV7-9 and TRBJ1-1, with 7 bases fitting TRBD1. With V trimmed by 2 bases and J by 6 bases, 12 bases remained unmatched. CDR1 is SEHNR, CDR2 FQNEAQ, per germline (reference sequence). This CDR3 region has 16 residues. In DNA, the CDR3 is TGTGCCAGCAGCTTAACTCAGGGGGGAAGACGGGCTGAAGCTTTCTTT. Protein product: CASSLTQGGRRAEAFF.

This rearrangement joins TRBV18 to TRBJ2-1; 9 nucleotides line up with TRBD2. Germline CDR1 reads KGHSH; CDR2 reads LQKENI. This CDR3 is 17 amino acids long. V shed 1 base, J shed 7 bases, and the junction held 11 bases outside the gene matches. Here the CDR3 DNA reads TGTGCCAGCTCACCACTCGTGGTAGCGGGAGCGAGGAATGAGCAGTTCTTC. This translates into CASSPLVVAGARNEQFF.

The V and J genes are TRBV29-1 and TRBJ2-5; 9 positions agree with TRBD1. Trimming cost V 4 bases and J 5 bases; bases outside gene matches: 11. Germline CDR1 SQVTM, CDR2 ANQGSEA. The CDR3 totals 15 residues. The CDR3 DNA sequence: TGCAGCGTTGGGGATCGGGACAGGGTGTTTGAGACCCAGTACTTC. Amino acids: CSVGDRDRVFETQYF. Together with reference TRBV29-1 and TRBJ2-5, the CDR3 gives the full variable domain: SAVISQKPSRDICQRGTSLTIQCQVDSQVTMMFWYRQQPGQSLTLIATANQGSEATYESGFVIDKFPISRPNLTFSTLTVSNMSPEDSSIYLCSVGDRDRVFETQYFGPGTRLLVL.